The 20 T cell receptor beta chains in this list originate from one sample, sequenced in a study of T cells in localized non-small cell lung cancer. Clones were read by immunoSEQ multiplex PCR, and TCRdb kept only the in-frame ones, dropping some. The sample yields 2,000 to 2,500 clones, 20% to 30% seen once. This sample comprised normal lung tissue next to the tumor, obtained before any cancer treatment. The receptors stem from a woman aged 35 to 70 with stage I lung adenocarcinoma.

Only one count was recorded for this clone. The chain's CDR3 is CASSAGQDRQYF. CDR3 bases: TGTGCCAGTAGTGCTGGACAGGATCGGCAGTACTTC. The rearrangement joins TRBV19 to TRBJ2-7, with 7 bases aligning to TRBD1. V shed 5 bases, J shed 9 bases, and the junction held 7 bases outside the gene matches. CDR1 is LNHDA, CDR2 SQIVND, per germline (reference sequence). The CDR3 covers 12 residues.

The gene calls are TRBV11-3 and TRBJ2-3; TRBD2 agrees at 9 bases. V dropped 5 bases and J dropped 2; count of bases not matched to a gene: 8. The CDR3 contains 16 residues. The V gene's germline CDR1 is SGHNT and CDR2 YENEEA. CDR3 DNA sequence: TGTGCCAGCAGCCCCTTAGCGGGGGCCCACACAGATACGCAGTATTTT. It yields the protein CASSPLAGAHTDTQYF.

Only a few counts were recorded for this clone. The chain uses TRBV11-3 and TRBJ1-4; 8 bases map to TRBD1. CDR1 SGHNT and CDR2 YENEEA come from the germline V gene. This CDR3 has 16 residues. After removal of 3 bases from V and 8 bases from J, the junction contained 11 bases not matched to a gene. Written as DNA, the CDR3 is TGTGCCAGCAGCTTGGGAGGACAGGGAAATAGCGAAAAACTGTTTTTT. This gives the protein CASSLGGQGNSEKLFF.

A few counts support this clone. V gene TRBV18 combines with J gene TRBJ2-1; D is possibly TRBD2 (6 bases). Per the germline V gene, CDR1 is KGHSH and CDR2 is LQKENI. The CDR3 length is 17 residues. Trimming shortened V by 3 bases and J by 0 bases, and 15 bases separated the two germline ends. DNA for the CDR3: TGTGCCAGCTCACCCGTAGGGGACTTCGTCTCCTACAATGAGCAGTTCTTC. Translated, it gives CASSPVGDFVSYNEQFF.

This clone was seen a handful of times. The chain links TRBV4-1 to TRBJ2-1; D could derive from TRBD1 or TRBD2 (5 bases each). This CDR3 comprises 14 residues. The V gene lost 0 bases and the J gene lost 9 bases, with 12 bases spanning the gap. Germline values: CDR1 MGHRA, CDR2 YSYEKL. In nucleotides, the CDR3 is TGCGCCAGCAGCCAAGAAATTGTGGGGACTGAGCAGTTCTTC. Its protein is CASSQEIVGTEQFF.

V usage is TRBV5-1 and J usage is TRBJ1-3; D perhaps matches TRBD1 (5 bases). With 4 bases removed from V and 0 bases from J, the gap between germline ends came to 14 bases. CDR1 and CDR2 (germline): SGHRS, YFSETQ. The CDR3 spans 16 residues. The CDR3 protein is CASSRDGGHSGNTIYF. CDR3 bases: TGCGCCAGCAGCCGGGACGGAGGTCACTCTGGAAACACCATATATTTT.

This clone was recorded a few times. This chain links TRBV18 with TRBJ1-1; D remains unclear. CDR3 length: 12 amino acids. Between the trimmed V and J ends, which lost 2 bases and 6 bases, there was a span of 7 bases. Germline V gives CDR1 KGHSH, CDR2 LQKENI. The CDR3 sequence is CASSPSGAEAFF. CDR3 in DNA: TGTGCCAGCTCACCATCAGGAGCTGAAGCTTTCTTT.

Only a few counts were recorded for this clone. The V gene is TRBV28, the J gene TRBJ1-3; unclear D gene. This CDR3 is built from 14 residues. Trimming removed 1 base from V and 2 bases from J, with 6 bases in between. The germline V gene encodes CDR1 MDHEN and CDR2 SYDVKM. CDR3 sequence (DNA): TGTGCCAGCAGTTTATTTGGCGCTGGAAACACCATATATTTT. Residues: CASSLFGAGNTIYF.

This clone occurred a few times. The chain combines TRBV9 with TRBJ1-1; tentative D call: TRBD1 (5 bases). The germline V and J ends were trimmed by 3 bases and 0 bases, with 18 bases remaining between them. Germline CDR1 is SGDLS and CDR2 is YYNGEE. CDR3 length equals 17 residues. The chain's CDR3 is CASSAPKDNRMNTEAFF. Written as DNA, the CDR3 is TGTGCCAGCAGCGCTCCCAAGGACAATCGTATGAACACTGAAGCTTTCTTT.

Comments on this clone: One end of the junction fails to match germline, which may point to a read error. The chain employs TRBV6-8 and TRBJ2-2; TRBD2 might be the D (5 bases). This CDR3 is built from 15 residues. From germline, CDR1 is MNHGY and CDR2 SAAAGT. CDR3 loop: CAISVSGMDGGELFF. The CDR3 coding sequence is TGTGCCATCAGTGTCTCGGGGATGGATGGCGGGGAGCTGTTTTTT.

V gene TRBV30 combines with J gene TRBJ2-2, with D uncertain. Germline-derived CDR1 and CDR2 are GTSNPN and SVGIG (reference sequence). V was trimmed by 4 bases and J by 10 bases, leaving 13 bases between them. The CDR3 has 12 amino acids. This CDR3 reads CAWMGWQEELFF. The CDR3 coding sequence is TGTGCCTGGATGGGTTGGCAGGAGGAGCTGTTTTTT.

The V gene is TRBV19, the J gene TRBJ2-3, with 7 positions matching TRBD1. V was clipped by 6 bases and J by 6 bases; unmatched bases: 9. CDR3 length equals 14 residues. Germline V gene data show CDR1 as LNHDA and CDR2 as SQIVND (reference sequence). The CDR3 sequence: CASRPDRALDTQYF. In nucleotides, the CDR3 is TGTGCCAGTAGACCAGACAGGGCGTTGGATACGCAGTATTTT.

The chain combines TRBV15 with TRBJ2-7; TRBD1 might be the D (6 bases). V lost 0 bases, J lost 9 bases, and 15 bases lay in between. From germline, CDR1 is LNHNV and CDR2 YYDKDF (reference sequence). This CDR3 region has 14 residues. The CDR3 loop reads CATSRDGRGLRQYF. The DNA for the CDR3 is TGTGCCACCAGCAGAGACGGCAGGGGTTTAAGGCAGTACTTC.

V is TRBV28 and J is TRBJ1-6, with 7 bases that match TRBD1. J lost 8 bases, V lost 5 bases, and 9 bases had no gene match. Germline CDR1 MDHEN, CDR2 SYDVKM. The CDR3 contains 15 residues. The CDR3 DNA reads TGTGCCAGCAGTCTGCAGCAGACAGGGTATTCACCCCTCCACTTT. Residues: CASSLQQTGYSPLHF. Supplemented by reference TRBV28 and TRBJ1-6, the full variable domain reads DVKVTQSSRYLVKRTGEKVFLECVQDMDHENMFWYRQDPGLGLRLIYFSYDVKMKEKGDIPEGYSVSREKKERFSLILESASTNQTSMYLCASSLQQTGYSPLHFGNGTRLTVT.

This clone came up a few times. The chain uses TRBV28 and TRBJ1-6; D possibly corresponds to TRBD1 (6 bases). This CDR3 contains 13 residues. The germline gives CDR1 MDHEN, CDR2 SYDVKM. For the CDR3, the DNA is TGTGCATGCACCGGGACAAATAATTCACCCCTCCACTTT. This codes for CACTGTNNSPLHF.

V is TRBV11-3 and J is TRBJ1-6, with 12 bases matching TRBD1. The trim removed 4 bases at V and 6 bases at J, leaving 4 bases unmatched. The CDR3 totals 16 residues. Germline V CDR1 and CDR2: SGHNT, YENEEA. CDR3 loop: CASSSGQGARNSPLHF. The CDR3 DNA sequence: TGTGCCAGCAGCTCGGGACAGGGGGCGCGTAATTCACCCCTCCACTTT. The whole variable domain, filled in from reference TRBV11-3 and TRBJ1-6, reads EAGVVQSPRYKIIEKKQPVAFWCNPISGHNTLYWYLQNLGQGPELLIRYENEEAVDDSQLPKDRFSAERLKGVDSTLKIQPAELGDSAVYLCASSSGQGARNSPLHFGNGTRLTVT.

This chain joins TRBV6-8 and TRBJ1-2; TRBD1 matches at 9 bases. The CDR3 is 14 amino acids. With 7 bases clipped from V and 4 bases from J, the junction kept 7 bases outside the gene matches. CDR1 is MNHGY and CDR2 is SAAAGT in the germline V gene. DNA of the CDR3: TGTGCCAGCAAGAGGGACAGGGACTTCTATGGCTACACCTTC. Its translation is CASKRDRDFYGYTF.

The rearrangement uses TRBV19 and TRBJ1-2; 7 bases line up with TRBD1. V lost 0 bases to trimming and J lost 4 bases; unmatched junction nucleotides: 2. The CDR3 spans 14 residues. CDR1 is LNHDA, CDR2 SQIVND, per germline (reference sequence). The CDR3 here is CASSIETGSYGYTF. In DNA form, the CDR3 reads TGTGCCAGTAGTATAGAGACAGGGAGCTATGGCTACACCTTC. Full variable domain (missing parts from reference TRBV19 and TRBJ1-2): DGGITQSPKYLFRKEGQNVTLSCEQNLNHDAMYWYRQDPGQGLRLIYYSQIVNDFQKGDIAEGYSVSREKKESFPLTVTSAQKNPTAFYLCASSIETGSYGYTFGSGTRLTVV.

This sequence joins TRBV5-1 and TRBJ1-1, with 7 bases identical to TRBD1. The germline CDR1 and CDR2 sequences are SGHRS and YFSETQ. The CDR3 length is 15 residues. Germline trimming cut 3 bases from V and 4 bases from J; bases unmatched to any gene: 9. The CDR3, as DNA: TGCGCCAGCAGCTGGAGACAGGGCGGAGGCACTGAAGCTTTCTTT. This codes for CASSWRQGGGTEAFF.

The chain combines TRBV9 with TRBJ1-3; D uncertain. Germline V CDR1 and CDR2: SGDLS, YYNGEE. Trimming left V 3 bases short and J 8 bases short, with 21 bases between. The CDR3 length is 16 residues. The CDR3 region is CASSEVSSNYPDTIYF. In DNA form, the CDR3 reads TGTGCCAGCAGCGAGGTCTCGTCCAACTATCCAGACACCATATATTTT.